What follows are 4 T cell receptor beta chains derived from one specimen sequenced in a study of PD-L1 blockade in urothelial cancer. Profiled with immunoSEQ multiplex PCR; TCRdb holds only in-frame clones, not every one. The sample lists around 70,000 clones, roughly nine tenths seen once, with around 4.2% in the top ten. The time point is: pretreatment peripheral blood. The sequencing here drew on PBMCs, taken around atezolizumab (anti-PD-L1) treatment. The receptor set was obtained from a man in his 70s with urothelial cancer.

V usage is TRBV5-1 and J usage is TRBJ2-7; 7 positions match TRBD1. V trimming: 0 bases; J trimming: 6 bases; junction bases outside the gene matches: 12. Looked up from germline, CDR1 is SGHRS and CDR2 is YFSETQ. The CDR3 is 16 amino acids. For the CDR3, the DNA is TGCGCCAGCAGCTTGGACCCGGGACAGAGGCTGAGCGAGCAGTACTTC. Encoded protein: CASSLDPGQRLSEQYF.

This clone came up once. This chain connects TRBV7-9 to TRBJ2-5; 14 bases agree with TRBD2. This CDR3 has 16 amino acids. Germline V gene data show CDR1 as SEHNR and CDR2 as FQNEAQ (reference sequence). After removal of 4 bases from V and 1 base from J, the junction contained 2 bases not matched to a gene. CDR3 region: CASSSGLAGGQETQYF. In DNA, the CDR3 is TGTGCCAGCAGCTCCGGACTAGCGGGAGGCCAAGAGACCCAGTACTTC.

This chain joins TRBV28 and TRBJ2-3, with D maybe TRBD1 (5 bases). CDR1 and CDR2 from the germline V gene are MDHEN and SYDVKM. V gave up 6 bases and J gave up 3 bases, with 13 bases separating them. The CDR3 spans 14 residues. CDR3: CASRGPARTDTQYF. The CDR3 nucleotides are TGTGCCAGCAGGGGGCCAGCTCGGACAGATACGCAGTATTTT. The whole variable domain, remainder taken from reference TRBV28 and TRBJ2-3, is DVKVTQSSRYLVKRTGEKVFLECVQDMDHENMFWYRQDPGLGLRLIYFSYDVKMKEKGDIPEGYSVSREKKERFSLILESASTNQTSMYLCASRGPARTDTQYFGPGTRLTVL.

This chain uses TRBV28 with TRBJ1-2; D is ambiguous. The V gene lost 3 bases and the J gene lost 3 bases, with 14 bases spanning the gap. The CDR3 is 15 residues long. Germline-derived CDR1 and CDR2 are MDHEN and SYDVKM. The CDR3 DNA follows: TGTGCCAGCAGTTTCCGGGAAGGGTATTACTATGGCTACACCTTC. Residues: CASSFREGYYYGYTF.